The TCR beta chain described here comes from a study of shared clonotypes between healthy human individuals. Genomic DNA per cell subset filled all wells of several immunoSEQ plates. Clones were read by immunoSEQ multiplex PCR, and TCRdb kept only the in-frame ones, dropping some. The repertoire consists of about 1,900,000 clones, with about 94% occurring once and the leading ten covering approximately 1.2%. This CDR3 has 17 amino acids. Germline V lookup: CDR1 SEHNR, CDR2 FQNEAQ (reference sequence). The J segment lost 2 bases and the V segment lost 2 bases, leaving 9 bases of the junction unmatched. Naive CD8 populations comprised CD45RO-negative cells positively selected for CCR7, excluding terminally differentiated effector memory CD45RA+ cells. Points from the study as a whole: Blood was the sole source, and tissue repertoires probably differ.

In regard to this clone: Its antigen is as yet unknown.

The receptor was isolated from a man aged 18 to 29 in good health. The gene calls are TRBV7-9 and TRBJ1-1, with 9 bases that match TRBD1. The sequencing sample was made of naive CD8+ T cells sorted from blood. CDR3 residues: CASSLIPGQGLNTEAFF. The CDR3 DNA follows: TGTGCCAGCAGCTTAATACCGGGACAGGGACTTAACACTGAAGCTTTCTTT.